A single sample is the source of the 21 T cell receptor beta chains below, sequenced in a study of response to subunit inactivated influenza vaccine. TCRdb re-called the RT-PCR reads with MiXCR, one entry per CDR3 protein. The sample gives under 550,000 distinct CDR3 sequences, more than 7% of which show up once; less than 15% is in the top ten. The sample here was PBMCs from blood, taken approximately 25 months after vaccination. Source of these receptors: a man aged 45 to 75 who received an inactivated influenza vaccine.

CDR3 region: CASSLGLAGGANEQFF. The CDR3 DNA reads as TGTGCCAGCAGCTTAGGCCTAGCGGGAGGTGCCAATGAGCAGTTCTTC. The chain has TRBV11-3 and TRBJ2-1; 11 positions agree with TRBD2. The V segment lost 1 base and the J segment 6 bases; nucleotides outside the gene matches: 5. CDR1 and CDR2 (germline): SGHNT, YENEEA. The CDR3 is 16 residues long.

The chain carries TRBV19 and TRBJ2-5; TRBD1 agrees at 8 bases. The V and J ends lost 5 bases and 4 bases, in that order; junction bases with no gene match: 9. The length of the CDR3 is 15 residues. The germline V gene has CDR1 LNHDA and CDR2 SQIVND (reference sequence). For the CDR3, the DNA is TGTGCCAGTAGTTACCAGGGGGCTAGACGAGAGACCCAGTACTTC. This codes for CASSYQGARRETQYF.

This clonotype was recorded at least ten times. The rearrangement links TRBV7-2 to TRBJ2-5; D is unclear. CDR1 is SGHTA and CDR2 is FQGNSA in the germline V gene. The CDR3 has 11 residues. The V end was cut by 2 bases, the J end by 6 bases, with 4 bases between. CDR3 region: CASSLSQTQYF. The DNA for the CDR3 is TGTGCCAGCAGCTTATCGCAGACCCAGTACTTC.

The rearrangement joins TRBV20-1 to TRBJ2-4, with D maybe TRBD2 (5 bases). Germline V lookup: CDR1 DFQATT, CDR2 SNEGSKA (reference sequence). The CDR3 is 15 residues long. The V and J ends lost 1 base and 3 bases respectively, with 13 bases between them. The CDR3 nucleotides read TGCAGTGCTAGAGGGTCGGGGTTGGGCAAAAACATTCAGTACTTC. This sequence encodes CSARGSGLGKNIQYF.

A remark on this clonotype: The junction departs from the called germline gene at one end, perhaps through a read error. The chain is built from TRBV7-2 and TRBJ2-1; D may correspond to TRBD1 or TRBD2 (6 bases each). Germline V CDR1 and CDR2: SGHTA, FQGNSA. The CDR3 sequence is 15 residues long. In DNA form, the CDR3 reads TGTGCCAGCACCCGCCGGGGGCGCAACTACGATGAGCAGTTCTTC. Its translation is CASTRRGRNYDEQFF.

This clonotype was counted many times. The chain has TRBV20-1 and TRBJ2-1; 9 nucleotides line up with TRBD1. Germline V gives CDR1 DFQATT, CDR2 SNEGSKA (reference sequence). This CDR3 is 14 amino acids long. Germline trimming cut 2 bases from V and 3 bases from J; bases unmatched to any gene: 2. As DNA, the CDR3 is TGCAGTGCTAGAATGACAGGGGGCTACAATGAGCAGTTCTTC. This encodes CSARMTGGYNEQFF.

Ten or more counts support this clonotype. The chain uses TRBV12-3 or TRBV12-4 and TRBJ1-3, with D uncertain. Trimming pared 4 bases from V and 1 base from J, leaving 14 bases between. The CDR3 extends over 16 amino acids. CDR3 bases: TGTGCCAGCAGTTCCCTCGCAGTCAGGTCTGGAAACACCATATATTTT. Its translation: CASSSLAVRSGNTIYF.

In this sample, this clonotype turned up a few times. This sequence joins TRBV7-2 and TRBJ1-1, with a possible D match to TRBD1 (5 bases). The CDR3 contains 15 residues. Germline-derived CDR1 and CDR2 are SGHTA and FQGNSA. Trimming took off 3 bases at V and 1 base at J, with 12 bases between the two ends. The CDR3 DNA is TGTGCCAGCAGCTTGGTGTTAGGGGAGAACACTGAAGCTTTCTTT. It codes for CASSLVLGENTEAFF.

This clonotype was seen a few times. The CDR3 sequence: CASSVEAALGTQYF. CDR3 coding DNA: TGTGCCAGCAGCGTAGAAGCAGCCCTCGGGACCCAGTACTTC. This chain connects TRBV9 to TRBJ2-5; D unclear. This CDR3 is built from 14 residues. V lost 0 bases and J 7 bases, leaving 13 bases between the germline ends. Per germline, CDR1 SGDLS and CDR2 YYNGEE.

This clonotype was seen ten or more times. The chain has TRBV6-5 and TRBJ2-7; D assignment may be TRBD1 or TRBD2 (5 bases each). The CDR3 consists of 15 residues. The germline V gene encodes CDR1 MNHEY and CDR2 SVGAGI. V gave up 3 bases and J gave up 3 bases, with 15 bases separating them. The CDR3 sequence is CASSYGQGDGYEQYF. The CDR3 DNA reads TGTGCCAGCAGTTATGGTCAGGGAGACGGCTACGAGCAGTACTTC.

This rearrangement joins TRBV20-1 to TRBJ2-7; D uncertain. The germline CDR1 and CDR2 sequences are DFQATT and SNEGSKA (reference sequence). This CDR3 is 16 amino acids long. Between the trimmed V and J ends, which lost 5 bases and 2 bases, there was a span of 22 bases. Here the CDR3 reads CSASRLGSERPYEQYF. As DNA, the CDR3 is TGCAGTGCTTCCCGACTGGGGTCGGAGAGACCCTACGAGCAGTACTTC.

This chain uses TRBV5-8 with TRBJ1-1; D uncertain. The germline V gene has CDR1 SGHTS and CDR2 YDEGEE. CDR3 length: 16 amino acids. Trimming took off 0 bases at V and 3 bases at J, with 15 bases between the two ends. DNA of the CDR3: TGTGCCAGCAGCTTGGTTTTGGTTCTTTGGGACACTGAAGCTTTCTTT. Translating gives CASSLVLVLWDTEAFF. The complete variable domain, with remaining parts taken from reference TRBV5-8 and TRBJ1-1, reads EAGVTQSPTHLIKTRGQQATLRCSPISGHTSVYWYQQALGLGLQFLLWYDEGEERNRGNFPPRFSGRQFPNYSSELNVNALELEDSALYLCASSLVLVLWDTEAFFGQGTRLTVV.

The chain carries TRBV11-2 and TRBJ2-3, with TRBD2 as a possible D gene (6 bases). This CDR3 has 16 residues. V gave up 2 bases and J gave up 1 base, with 13 bases separating them. Germline CDR1 reads SGHAT; CDR2 reads FQNNGV. The CDR3 coding sequence is TGTGCCAGCAGCTTACTCCGACTAGAGGGCACAGATACGCAGTATTTT. Protein sequence: CASSLLRLEGTDTQYF.

This clonotype has only a few counts. V and J are TRBV28 and TRBJ1-5, with D tentatively TRBD1 (5 bases). The CDR3 is 14 residues long. Germline V gene lookup returns CDR1 MDHEN and CDR2 SYDVKM. The V end lost 7 bases, the J end lost 3 bases, and 13 bases lay between the germline ends. CDR3 loop: CASISDGTNQPQHF. The CDR3 DNA is TGTGCCAGCATCTCTGACGGGACCAATCAGCCCCAGCATTTT.

Ten or more counts support this clonotype. This chain connects TRBV20-1 to TRBJ2-5; D call uncertain. Germline V gives CDR1 DFQATT, CDR2 SNEGSKA (reference sequence). Trimming cost V 6 bases and J 5 bases, with 19 bases left between them. There are 14 residues in the CDR3. CDR3 sequence reads: CSAVDRLRRETQYF. The CDR3 DNA follows: TGCAGTGCAGTGGACCGTCTCAGAAGGGAGACCCAGTACTTC.

The V and J genes are TRBV7-2 and TRBJ2-1, with D unresolved. Per germline, CDR1 SGHTA and CDR2 FQGNSA. V was clipped by 1 base and J by 1 base, with 5 bases between them. The length of the CDR3 is 14 residues. DNA for the CDR3: TGTGCCAGCAGCTTAGGCCATTCCTACAATGAGCAGTTCTTC. Residues: CASSLGHSYNEQFF.

This clonotype was seen at least ten times. The rearrangement links TRBV12-3 or TRBV12-4 to TRBJ2-1, with D possibly TRBD2 on 5 matching bases. The CDR3 loop spans 15 amino acids. Trimming removed 3 bases at V and 3 bases at J, with 12 bases between. CDR3: CASSLVDLYYNEQFF. As DNA, the CDR3 is TGTGCCAGCAGTTTGGTGGACTTATACTACAATGAGCAGTTCTTC.

In its sample, this clonotype was seen many times. The chain joins TRBV5-1 to TRBJ1-1, with TRBD1 identical over 7 bases. The trim removed 4 bases at V and 0 bases at J, leaving 3 bases unmatched. This CDR3 is 14 amino acids long. CDR1 SGHRS and CDR2 YFSETQ come from the germline V gene. The CDR3 coding sequence is TGCGCCAGCAGCGAGGGACAGCTGAACACTGAAGCTTTCTTT. Protein: CASSEGQLNTEAFF.

Only a few counts were recorded for this clonotype. The gene calls are TRBV7-2 and TRBJ2-1; D ambiguous. The CDR3 covers 17 residues. Trimming stripped 2 bases from V and 2 bases from J, with 16 bases between. CDR1 SGHTA and CDR2 FQGNSA come from the germline V gene. CDR3 sequence reads: CASSLRRSWVAYNEQFF. For the CDR3, the DNA is TGTGCCAGCAGCTTACGTAGATCGTGGGTCGCCTACAATGAGCAGTTCTTC.

Ten or more counts support this clonotype. The chain is built from TRBV4-3 and TRBJ2-2, with D possibly matching TRBD2 (6 bases). Deletions cut 6 bases from V and 1 base from J, with 12 bases between. Germline CDR1 is LGHNA and CDR2 is YSLEER. This CDR3 has 15 residues. The CDR3: CASRSDSGNTGELFF. CDR3 DNA: TGCGCCAGCAGATCTGATAGCGGGAACACCGGGGAGCTGTTTTTT.

CDR3 DNA: TGCAGCGCTGGGGGTAGCGGGGCCTTCTACGAGCAGTACTTC. This gives the protein CSAGGSGAFYEQYF. The chain links TRBV20-1 to TRBJ2-7; 8 bases agree with TRBD2. There are 14 residues in the CDR3. Germline CDR1 and CDR2: DFQATT and SNEGSKA (reference sequence).